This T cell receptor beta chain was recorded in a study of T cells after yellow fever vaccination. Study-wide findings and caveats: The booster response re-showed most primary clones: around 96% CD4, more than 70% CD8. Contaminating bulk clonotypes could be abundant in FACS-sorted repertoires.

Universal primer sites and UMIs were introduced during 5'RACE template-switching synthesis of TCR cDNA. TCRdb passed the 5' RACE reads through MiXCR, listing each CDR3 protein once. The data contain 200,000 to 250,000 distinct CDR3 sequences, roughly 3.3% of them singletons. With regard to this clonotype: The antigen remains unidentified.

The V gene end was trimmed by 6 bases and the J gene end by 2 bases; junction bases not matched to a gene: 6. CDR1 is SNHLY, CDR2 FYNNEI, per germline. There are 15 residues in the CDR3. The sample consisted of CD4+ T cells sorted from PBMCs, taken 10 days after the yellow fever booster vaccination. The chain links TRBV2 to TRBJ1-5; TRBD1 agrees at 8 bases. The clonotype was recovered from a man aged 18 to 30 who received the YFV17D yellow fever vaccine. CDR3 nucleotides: TGTGCCAGCAGCCGGACAGGGACCGGCAATCAGCCCCAGCATTTT. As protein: CASSRTGTGNQPQHF.